The rows below give T cell receptor beta chains drawn from one sample of a study of control samples from healthy donors and cancer patients. Some clones are missing from TCRdb's copy, which holds only in-frame ones; the method was immunoSEQ multiplex PCR. The sample has approximately 87,000 clones, approximately 90% seen once. The specimen sequenced was blood. The receptors were sampled from a woman between 50 and 59 years old in good health. CDR3s include the opening cysteine and the closing phenylalanine or tryptophan. D genes are given only for firm matches. The size field is filled for only some rows; it gives once, few, many or a size class.

V gene	J gene	D gene	clone size	CDR3 length	CDR3 protein	CDR3 DNA
TRBV29-1	TRBJ2-7	NA	NA	14	CSVEDGTRTLEQYF	TGCAGCGTTGAAGATGGGACACGGACCCTCGAGCAGTACTTC
TRBV4-3	TRBJ2-3	TRBD1	NA	15	CASSQERGPTDTQYF	TGCGCCAGCAGCCAAGAGAGGGGGCCCACAGATACGCAGTATTTT
TRBV4-3	TRBJ2-1	TRBD2	NA	16	CASSQDWLAAYNEQFF	TGCGCCAGCAGCCAAGACTGGCTAGCGGCCTACAATGAGCAGTTCTTC
TRBV7-3	TRBJ1-2	TRBD1	NA	17	CASSPSVADRGHYGYTF	TGTGCCAGCAGCCCCTCGGTAGCGGACAGGGGCCACTATGGCTACACCTTC
TRBV19	TRBJ2-2	NA	NA	12	CASDLGTGELFF	TGTGCCAGTGACCTCGGTACCGGGGAGCTGTTTTTT
TRBV21-1	TRBJ2-7	NA	NA	16	CASSPERGGSSYEQYF	TGTGCCAGCAGCCCTGAGAGAGGAGGGAGCTCCTACGAGCAGTACTTC
TRBV7-3	TRBJ2-2	NA	NA	14	CASSFGVNTGELFF	TGTGCCAGCAGCTTTGGGGTAAACACCGGGGAGCTGTTTTTT
TRBV5-4	TRBJ1-2	TRBD1	few	14	CASSSMTGGGGYTF	TGTGCCAGCAGCTCGATGACAGGGGGAGGTGGCTACACCTTC
TRBV4-2	TRBJ2-2	NA	NA	18	CASSYFGETGGAGGELFF	NA
TRBV14	TRBJ1-5	NA	NA	14	CASSLRRGNQPQHF	TGTGCCAGCAGCCTTAGAAGGGGCAATCAGCCCCAGCATTTT
TRBV7-2	TRBJ2-2	NA	NA	13	CASSQSPQGTPFF	TGTGCCAGCAGCCAGTCTCCACAAGGGACGCCGTTTTTT
TRBV7-9	TRBJ1-4	NA	NA	15	CASRALATTNEKLFF	TGTGCCAGCAGGGCCCTGGCTACAACTAATGAAAAACTGTTTTTT
TRBV7-8	TRBJ1-2	NA	NA	14	CASSFKGRGEGYTF	TGTGCCAGCAGCTTTAAGGGCAGGGGCGAAGGCTACACCTTC
TRBV2	TRBJ1-2	NA	few	12	CASTRGMNGYTF	TGTGCCAGCACGCGGGGGATGAATGGCTACACCTTC
TRBV11-2	TRBJ2-3	NA	NA	18	CASSLGEWHQDLTDTQYF	TGTGCCAGCAGCTTAGGTGAATGGCACCAGGACCTCACAGATACGCAGTATTTT
TRBV5-4	TRBJ2-2	TRBD2	NA	15	CASSLGGGLAGELFF	TGTGCCAGCAGCCTGGGCGGGGGGCTGGCCGGGGAGCTGTTTTTT
TRBV5-1	TRBJ1-1	NA	NA	14	CASSLGPRDPEAFF	TGCGCCAGCAGCTTGGGACCGCGGGACCCTGAAGCTTTCTTT
TRBV7-7	TRBJ2-1	NA	NA	14	CASSLIQGGNEQFF	TGTGCTAGCAGCTTAATCCAGGGGGGGAATGAGCAGTTCTTC
TRBV20-1	TRBJ1-4	NA	NA	10	CSASGEKLFF	TGCAGTGCAAGCGGGGAAAAACTGTTTTTT
TRBV2	TRBJ2-5	NA	NA	14	CASSGAGVPETQYF	TGTGCCAGCAGTGGCGCAGGGGTCCCAGAGACCCAGTACTTC
TRBV18	TRBJ1-4	NA	NA	14	CASSPPDTHEKLFF	TGTGCCAGCTCACCGCCGGACACCCATGAAAAACTGTTTTTT
TRBV3-1/TRBV3-2	TRBJ1-2	NA	NA	14	CASSQTAGTYGYTF	TGTGCCAGCAGCCAAACGGCAGGGACCTATGGCTACACCTTC
TRBV28	TRBJ1-2	TRBD1	NA	15	CASSLTGSPNYGYTF	TGTGCCAGCAGTTTGACAGGGTCCCCTAACTATGGCTACACCTTC
TRBV5-5	TRBJ1-3	NA	NA	16	CASSLLAQISGNTIYF	TGTGCCAGCAGCTTGTTAGCACAAATCTCTGGAAACACCATATATTTT
TRBV10-3	TRBJ1-1	NA	NA	14	CAISARVGDTEAFF	TGTGCCATCAGTGCCAGGGTGGGGGACACTGAAGCTTTCTTT
TRBV4-2	TRBJ2-5	TRBD2	NA	16	CASSLRLAGDGETQYF	TGTGCCAGCAGCCTCCGACTAGCGGGAGATGGAGAGACCCAGTACTTC
TRBV19	TRBJ2-1	TRBD2	NA	15	CASSKGLAGDNEQFF	TGTGCCAGTAGTAAAGGACTAGCGGGGGACAATGAGCAGTTCTTC
TRBV6-2/TRBV6-3	TRBJ2-5	TRBD2	NA	16	CASSTPPRASGETQYF	TGTGCCAGCAGCACCCCCCCCCGGGCTAGCGGGGAGACCCAGTACTTC
TRBV18	TRBJ2-1	TRBD1	NA	18	CASSARQGASKAYNEQFF	TGTGCCAGCTCCGCAAGGCAGGGGGCCTCAAAGGCCTACAATGAGCAGTTCTTC
TRBV3-1/TRBV3-2	TRBJ2-1	NA	NA	17	CASSQDLASLPRNEQFF	TGTGCCAGCAGCCAAGATCTGGCCAGTCTCCCTAGGAATGAGCAGTTCTTC
TRBV2	TRBJ1-3	NA	NA	11	CASSLGDTIYF	TGTGCCAGCAGTTTAGGAGACACCATATATTTT
TRBV6-5	TRBJ2-3	NA	NA	15	CASSYRSRASSTQYF	TGTGCCAGCAGTTACCGATCCCGGGCCAGCAGTACGCAGTATTTT
TRBV19	TRBJ2-3	TRBD2	NA	15	CASSNQAGGTDTQYF	TGTGCCAGTAGTAATCAAGCGGGAGGCACAGATACGCAGTATTTT
TRBV2	TRBJ1-2	NA	NA	13	CASSEVAGYGYTF	TGTGCCAGCAGTGAAGTGGCAGGGTATGGCTACACCTTC
TRBV4-3	TRBJ1-4	NA	NA	16	CASSQIRGAKNEKLFF	TGCGCCAGCAGCCAAATCCGTGGAGCAAAGAATGAAAAACTGTTTTTT
TRBV21-1	TRBJ2-3	NA	NA	17	CASSKWARQSSTDTQYF	TGTGCCAGCAGCAAATGGGCCAGACAGTCGAGCACAGATACGCAGTATTTT